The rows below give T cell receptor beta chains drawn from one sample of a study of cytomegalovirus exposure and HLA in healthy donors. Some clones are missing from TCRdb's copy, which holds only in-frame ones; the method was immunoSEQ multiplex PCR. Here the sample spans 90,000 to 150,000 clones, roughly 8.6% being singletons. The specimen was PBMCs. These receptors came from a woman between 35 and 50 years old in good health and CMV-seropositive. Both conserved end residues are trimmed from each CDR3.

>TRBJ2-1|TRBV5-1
ASSLLVSSDEQF
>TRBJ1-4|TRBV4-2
ASSQAEGQASEKLF
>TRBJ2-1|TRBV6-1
ASSEYASGIYNEQF
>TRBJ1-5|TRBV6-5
ASSPDRDQPQH
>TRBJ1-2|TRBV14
ASSQGPQGLGGYT
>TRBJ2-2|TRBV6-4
ASSGQGDGTGELF
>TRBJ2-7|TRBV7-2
ASSLSRGGGYEQY
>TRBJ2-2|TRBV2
ASRLQGAEGGELF
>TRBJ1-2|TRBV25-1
ASSESRTGDYGYA
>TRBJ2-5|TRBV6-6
ASTPTGKETQY
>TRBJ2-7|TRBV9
ASSVGDSYEQY
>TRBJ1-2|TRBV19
ASSPPGQSYGYT
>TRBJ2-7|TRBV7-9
ASSLPGLEKYEQY
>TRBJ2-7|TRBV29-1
SVERGQGTFNEQY
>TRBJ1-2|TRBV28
ASSRTGPGYGYT
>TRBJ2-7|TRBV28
ASIPTPGTGSYEQY
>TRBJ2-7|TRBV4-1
ASSRQVSYEQY
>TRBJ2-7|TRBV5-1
ASSFRGGLGPQY
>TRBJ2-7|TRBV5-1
ASSLTGTSIYEQY
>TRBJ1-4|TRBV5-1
ASSLGRDRFLNEKLF
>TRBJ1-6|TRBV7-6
ASSYRQGGNSPLH
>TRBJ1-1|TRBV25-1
ASSRIGFGENTEAF
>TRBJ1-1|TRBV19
ASTLGGLEAF
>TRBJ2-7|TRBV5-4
ASSRRGGEQY
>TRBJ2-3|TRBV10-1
ASSSGTSGVTDTQY
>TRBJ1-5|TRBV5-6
ASSWGAGGLGNQPQH
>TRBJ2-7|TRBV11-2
ASSLGDREYYEQY
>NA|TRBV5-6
ASSSYRRGNYEQY